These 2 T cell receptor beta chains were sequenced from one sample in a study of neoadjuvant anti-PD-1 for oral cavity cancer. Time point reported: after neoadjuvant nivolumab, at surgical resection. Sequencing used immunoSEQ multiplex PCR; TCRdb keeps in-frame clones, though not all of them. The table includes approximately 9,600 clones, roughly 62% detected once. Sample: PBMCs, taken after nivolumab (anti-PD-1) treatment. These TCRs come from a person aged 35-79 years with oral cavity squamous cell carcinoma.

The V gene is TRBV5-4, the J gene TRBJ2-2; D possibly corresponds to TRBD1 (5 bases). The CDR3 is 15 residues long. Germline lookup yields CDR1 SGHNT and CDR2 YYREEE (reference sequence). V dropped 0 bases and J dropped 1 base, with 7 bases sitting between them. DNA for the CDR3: TGTGCCAGCAGCTTGGGTGGACAGAACACCGGGGAGCTGTTTTTT. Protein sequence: CASSLGGQNTGELFF.

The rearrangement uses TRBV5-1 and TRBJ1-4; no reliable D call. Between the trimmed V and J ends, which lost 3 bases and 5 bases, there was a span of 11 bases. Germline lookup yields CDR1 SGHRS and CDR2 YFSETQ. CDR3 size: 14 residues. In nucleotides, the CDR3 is TGCGCCAGCAGCTACAAAGCTCGGAATGAAAAACTGTTTTTT. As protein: CASSYKARNEKLFF. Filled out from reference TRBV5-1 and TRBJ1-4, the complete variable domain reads KAGVTQTPRYLIKTRGQQVTLSCSPISGHRSVSWYQQTPGQGLQFLFEYFSETQRNKGNFPGRFSGRQFSNSRSEMNVSTLELGDSALYLCASSYKARNEKLFFGSGTQLSVL.